This T cell receptor (beta chain) was recorded in a study of Ad26.COV2.S vaccination and SARS-CoV-2 variants (dated by TCRdb to 2020 to 2023). General notes on the study: Donors in the vaccine arm were drawn from COV1001, a phase I-IIa trial of Ad26.COV2.S in healthy adults that was multicentre, randomized, double-blind and placebo-controlled. Ad26.COV2.S was administered intramuscularly at 5 x 10^10 or 1 x 10^11 viral particles, either as a single shot or as two shots given 56 days apart. TCRbeta repertoire sequencing was used to assess the specificity and breadth of SARS-CoV-2-reactive T cell receptors after Ad26.COV2.S vaccination. The TCR-sequenced set comprised approximately 32 samples: some 20 Ad26.COV2.S vaccine recipients, 5 placebo recipients and 8 SARS-CoV-2 convalescent individuals. Trial participants were randomized into five groups of five, in which low-dose or high-dose Ad26.COV2.S was given once or twice, or placebo was given on both occasions. Investigators did not know the trial group allocation while performing experiments and assessing outcomes. Study-wide findings and limitations: After vaccination, substantial breadth of spike-specific CD8+ and CD4+ T cell responses was reported. Vaccine and placebo recipients had similar non-spike TCR breadth, a finding consistent with the vaccine containing only spike. Comparing responses between vaccine doses or regimens was not something the study was powered to do. Higher spike-specific TCR breadth was observed in Ad26.COV2.S recipients than in placebo recipients (P = 0.0014). The authors noted that total T cell responses may have been underestimated by the TCR breadth and depth analyses.

Per the publication, the treatment or condition label means: around 19 received Ad26.COV2.S at low or high dose, single or two shots; about five received placebo; per-sample allocation not given. For vaccine and placebo recipients, repertoires were sequenced using samples collected on day 63 after the first injection. Cohort 1b enrolled some 25 adults aged 18-55 years at a single site in Boston, USA, between 29 July and 7 August 2020. As a vaccine, Ad26.COV2.S was a replication-incompetent adenovirus type 26 vector that expressed a prefusion-stabilized SARS-CoV-2 spike protein derived from the original Wuhan strain. With regard to this clone: This receptor's antigen is unknown. Base qualities are not recorded, but no much larger clone differs from it by a single base.

The CDR3, from cysteine to phenylalanine, totals 15 residues. CDR3 DNA is the only sequence kept; it has 45 bases, read in frame from the first base. The germline V gene gives CDR1 as MNHEY and CDR2 as SVGEGT. V loses 2 bases of germline sequence and J loses 3 bases, and the interval between the two ends is 14 bases. The immunoSEQ Assay was used to sequence TCRbeta CDR3 regions. After extraction, genomic DNA underwent amplification by bias-controlled multiplex PCR, followed by high-throughput sequencing. Processing in the source paper ran as follows. Collapsing and filtering of sequences were performed to quantify the absolute abundance of each unique TCRbeta CDR3 region. T cell fraction was estimated by normalizing TCRbeta template counts to usable DNA, which was measured by amplifying reference genes present in all nucleated cells. Repertoire TCRs were annotated as SARS-CoV-2-specific by exact matching of V gene, CDR3 amino acid sequence and J gene to a known reactive TCR set. MIRA supplied the reference SARS-CoV-2 TCR set, which was filtered for enrichment in COVID-19-positive ImmuneCODE repertoires so that public or cross-reactive TCRs were removed. Using the MIRA antigens, annotated TCRs were further analysed by specific ORF or by position within an ORF. Breadth was defined as annotated unique rearrangements over total unique productive rearrangements; depth was the summed frequency of those rearrangements. Group comparisons of TCR breadth used two-sided Wilcoxon rank-sum tests. TCRdb's version of the immuneACCESS table is confined to in-frame rearrangements and falls short of the full clone set. An unresolved V gene accounts for under half of the shortfall where checked; the remainder is of unknown origin. The DNA was the basis for D and trimming; V, J and clone size are from that table. The sample contains fewer than 400,000 clones, roughly 80% of them found a single time. 2.1% of the sample is taken by the ten largest.

Specimen: peripheral blood, collected in a trial of Ad26.COV2.S vaccine versus placebo. The origin of this receptor is a person between 18 and 65 years old who received the Ad26.COV2.S COVID-19 vaccine or a placebo. Rearrangement joined TRBV6-2 or TRBV6-3 to TRBJ2-7; tentative D gene TRBD2, with 5 bases matching. The CDR3 protein: CASSYRGQTFYEQYF. The DNA sequence is given as TGTGCCAGCAGTTACCGCGGGCAGACCTTCTACGAGCAGTACTTC.